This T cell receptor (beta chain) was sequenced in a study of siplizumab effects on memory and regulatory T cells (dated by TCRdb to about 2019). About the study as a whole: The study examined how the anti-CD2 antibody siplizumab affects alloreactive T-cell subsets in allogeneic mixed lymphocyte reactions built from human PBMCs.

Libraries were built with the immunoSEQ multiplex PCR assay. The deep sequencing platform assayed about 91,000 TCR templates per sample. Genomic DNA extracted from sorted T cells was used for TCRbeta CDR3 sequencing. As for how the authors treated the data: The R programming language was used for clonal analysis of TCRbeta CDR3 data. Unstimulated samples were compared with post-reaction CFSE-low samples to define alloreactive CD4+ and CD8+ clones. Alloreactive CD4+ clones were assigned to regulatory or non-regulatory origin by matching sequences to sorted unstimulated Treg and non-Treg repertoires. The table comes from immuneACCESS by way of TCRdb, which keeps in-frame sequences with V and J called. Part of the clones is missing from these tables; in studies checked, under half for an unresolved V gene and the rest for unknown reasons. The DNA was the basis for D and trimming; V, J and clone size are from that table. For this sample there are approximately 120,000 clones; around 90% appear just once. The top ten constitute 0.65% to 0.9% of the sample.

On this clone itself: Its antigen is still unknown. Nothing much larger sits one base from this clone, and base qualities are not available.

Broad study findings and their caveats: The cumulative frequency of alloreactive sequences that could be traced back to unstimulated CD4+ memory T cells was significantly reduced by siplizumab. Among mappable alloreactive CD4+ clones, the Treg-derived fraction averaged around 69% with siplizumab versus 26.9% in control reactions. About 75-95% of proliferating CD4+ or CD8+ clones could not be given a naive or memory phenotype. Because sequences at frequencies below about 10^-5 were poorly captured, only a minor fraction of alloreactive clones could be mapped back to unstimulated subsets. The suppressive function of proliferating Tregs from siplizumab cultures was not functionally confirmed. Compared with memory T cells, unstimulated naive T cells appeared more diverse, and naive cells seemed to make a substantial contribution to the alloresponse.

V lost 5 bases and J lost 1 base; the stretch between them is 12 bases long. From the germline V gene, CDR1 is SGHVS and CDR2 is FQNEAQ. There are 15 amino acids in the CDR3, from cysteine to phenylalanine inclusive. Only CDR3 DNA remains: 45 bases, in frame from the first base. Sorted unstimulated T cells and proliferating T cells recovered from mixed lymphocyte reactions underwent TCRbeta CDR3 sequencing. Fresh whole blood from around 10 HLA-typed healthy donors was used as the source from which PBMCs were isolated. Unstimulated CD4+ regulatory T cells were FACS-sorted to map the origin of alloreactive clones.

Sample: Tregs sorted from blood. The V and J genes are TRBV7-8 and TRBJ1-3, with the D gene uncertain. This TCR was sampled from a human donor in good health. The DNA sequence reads TGTGCCAGCAGCGTCTTCAGAGGTTCTGGAAACACCATATATTTT. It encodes CASSVFRGSGNTIYF.